This TCR beta chain was obtained from a study of early T cells in non-severe SARS-CoV-2 infection. Study at large: Sequenced material consisted of bulk RNA (from unsorted whole blood), and chains were unpaired.

Each single cDNA molecule received a unique molecular identifier. Each CDR3 protein gets one entry after TCRdb re-called the 5' RACE reads with MiXCR. There are 35,000 to 45,000 distinct CDR3 sequences in the sample; 3.9% occur only once, and about 9.1% lies in the top ten. Study-level results: Private and CD4 specificities were missed by VDJdb matching, which favored anti-spike CD8 responses.

This clonotype was recorded many times. What it binds is unknown. The receptor was derived from an adult who was a healthcare worker with PCR-confirmed SARS-CoV-2 infection or an uninfected control (not recorded which). What was sequenced was whole blood.

The CDR3 nucleotides read TGTGCCAGCAGTCCCCCGGGACAGGGCTATAGCAATCAGCCCCAGCATTTT. This encodes CASSPPGQGYSNQPQHF. The genes are TRBV6-6 and TRBJ1-5; 9 bases are a match to TRBD1. With V trimmed by 5 bases and J by 0 bases, 8 bases remained unmatched. The CDR3 consists of 17 residues. CDR1 is MNHNY, CDR2 SVGAGI, per germline (reference sequence).